The source of this TCR beta chain is a study of CD8+ T cells in alopecia areata. Study results and caveats: Clonality exceeded that of normal scalp in lesional scalp, most notably in alopecia totalis/universalis.

Extracted from the samples, RNA was reverse transcribed into cDNA to serve as the sequencing template. Assay: immunoSEQ multiplex PCR; the TCRdb copy retains only in-frame clones and omits some. The repertoire holds approximately 150,000 clones, 62% seen once, with roughly a third in the top ten. In the case of this clone: The target antigen is unknown.

The CDR3 extends over 12 amino acids. The germline gives CDR1 MNHEY, CDR2 SMNVEV (reference sequence). Trimming took off 3 bases at V and 3 bases at J, with 3 bases between the two ends. Sequenced sample: CD8+ T cells sorted from blood. This sequence was found in a human donor in good health. The chain employs TRBV27 and TRBJ1-5; D uncertain. CDR3 loop: CASSFHNQPQHF. The DNA of the CDR3 is TGTGCCAGCAGTTTCCACAATCAGCCCCAGCATTTT.